Below, one T cell receptor beta chain is given with its context. Trimming stripped 5 bases from V and 2 bases from J, with 24 bases between. CDR3 length equals 19 residues. Germline V gene data show CDR1 as SGHAT and CDR2 as FQNNGV. The sample comes from a study of CD8 T cells in Susac syndrome. Across the whole study: Sequenced Susac syndrome patients included more than five with clinically active disease and eight in remission.

A quantity of about 0.5 to 1 ug RNA underwent reverse transcription using random hexamers. TCRdb re-called the immunoSEQ multiplex PCR reads with MiXCR, one entry per CDR3 protein. The sample yields about 83,000 distinct CDR3 sequences, 95% to 97% seen once. The TCR comes from a human donor with Susac syndrome. Sequenced material: CD8+ T cells from PBMCs. This chain connects TRBV11-2 to TRBJ2-2; possibly TRBD1 or TRBD2 for D (5 bases each). The CDR3 reads CASSTVRDRRGANTGELFF. The CDR3 DNA reads TGTGCCAGCAGCACCGTACGGGACCGCAGAGGGGCCAACACCGGGGAGCTGTTTTTT.